The rows below give T cell receptor beta chains drawn from one sample of a study of beta chain features in type 1 diabetes. Here immunoSEQ multiplex PCR was the method, and the copy in TCRdb shows in-frame clones only, minus some. The table includes roughly 240,000 clones, roughly 25% detected once. Material: naive CD4+ T cells from blood. The receptors were gathered from a woman younger than 45 with type 1 diabetes. The CDR3 runs from the conserved cysteine through the conserved F or W. Each record gives: clone size, D gene, J gene, V gene, CDR3 DNA, CDR3 protein. A D gene is named only where the DNA matches it firmly. Expanded clones are given a class, and other clones once, few, many or no size at all.

few - TRBJ2-5 TRBV4-2 TGTGCCAGCAGCCAAGATGACAGGGAGACCCAGTACTTC CASSQDDRETQYF
- TRBD2 TRBJ2-1 TRBV29-1 TGCAGCGTGGGACTAGCGGCTTACAATGAGCAGTTCTTC CSVGLAAYNEQFF
- TRBD1 TRBJ1-1 TRBV5-1 TGCGCCAGCAGCTTGGAACAGGGGGCCACTGAAGCTTTCTTT CASSLEQGATEAFF
- - TRBJ2-6 TRBV9 TGTGCCAGCAGCGTAGCGACTTCTGGGGCCAACGTCCTGACTTTC CASSVATSGANVLTF
- TRBD1 TRBJ2-5 TRBV29-1 TGCAGCTCCCGGACAGGGCCGGAGACCCAGTACTTC CSSRTGPETQYF
few - TRBJ2-5 TRBV11-2 TGTGCCAGCAGCTTAGGAGGGAGGTCAGAGACCCAGTACTTC CASSLGGRSETQYF
- TRBD2 TRBJ2-1 TRBV28 TGTGCCAGCAGTTTATCGGCTAGCGGGAGCAATGAGCAGTTCTTC CASSLSASGSNEQFF
- - TRBJ1-2 TRBV13 TGTGCCAGCAGCTTCCACGGAGGTGGCTACACCTTC CASSFHGGGYTF
- TRBD2 TRBJ2-1 TRBV9 TGTGCCAGCAGCGTAGAGACTAGCCCCTACAATGAGCAGTTCTTC CASSVETSPYNEQFF
few - TRBJ2-5 TRBV30 TGTGCCTACTCTGGGACTCGCGGCACCCAGTACTTC CAYSGTRGTQYF
- - TRBJ2-3 TRBV6-1 TGTGCCATCAGTGAAAGGGGAAGTGAAGATACGCAGTATTTT CAISERGSEDTQYF
few - TRBJ1-2 TRBV18 TGTGCCAGCTCACCACCGAGCAGGGTGTATGGCTACACCTTC CASSPPSRVYGYTF
- TRBD1 TRBJ2-7 TRBV5-6 TGTGCCAGCAGCGGGACAGGGCCCTACGAGCAGTACTTC CASSGTGPYEQYF
few - TRBJ2-1 TRBV30 TGTGCCTGGGCGGGATCGCTGTACGGTGAGCAGTTCTTC CAWAGSLYGEQFF
- - TRBJ2-5 TRBV9 TGTGCCAGCAGCGTAGGGGAGACCCAGGCGACCCAGTACTTC CASSVGETQATQYF
few - TRBJ2-5 TRBV29-1 TGCAGCGTTCCGACAGTTGGGACCCAGTACTTC CSVPTVGTQYF
few - TRBJ2-1 TRBV2 TGTGCCAGCAGTGCGTTCCTATCGGATGAGCAGTTCTTC CASSAFLSDEQFF
- - TRBJ2-7 TRBV28 TGTGCCAGCAGTCCAGCTAGCGCCTTCAGCTCCTACGAGCAGTACTTC CASSPASAFSSYEQYF
- TRBD1 TRBJ2-2 TRBV5-1 TGCGCCAGCAGCTTAGGACAGGGGGCGAACACCGGGGAGCTGTTTTTT CASSLGQGANTGELFF
few TRBD1 TRBJ1-2 TRBV9 TGTGCCAGCAGTTTGGCGGGACAGGGCTCTTTATGGGCCTATGGCTACACCTTC CASSLAGQGSLWAYGYTF
- TRBD2 TRBJ2-7 TRBV25-1 TGTGCCAGCAGTGAATACCAACTAGCGGGAGACGGCGACGAGCAGTACTTC CASSEYQLAGDGDEQYF
- - TRBJ1-5 TRBV15 TGTGCCACCAGCAGGGACCAACAGGAACAGCCCCAGCATTTT CATSRDQQEQPQHF
- - TRBJ2-7 TRBV4-1 TGCGCCAGCACCCTCGGGAGCCATTCAAGAATCTACGAGCAGTACTTC CASTLGSHSRIYEQYF
few - TRBJ2-1 TRBV9 TGTGCCAGCAGCGTATGGGCGGGCCTGAGCTCCTACAATGAGCAGTTCTTC CASSVWAGLSSYNEQFF
- TRBD1 TRBJ2-7 TRBV29-1 TGCAGCGTTACCGGACAGGGATACGAGCAGTACTTC CSVTGQGYEQYF
- TRBD1 TRBJ2-5 TRBV18 TGTACCAGCTCACCACCGTCACAGGGGAAGACCCAGTACTTC CTSSPPSQGKTQYF
- - TRBJ1-5 TRBV9 TGTGCCAGCAGCGAAAGGGGGGGGGATCAGCCCCAGCATTTT CASSERGGDQPQHF
- - TRBJ2-1 TRBV30 TGTGCCTGGAGTGTATCGCCCGGGAGCTTAAGTGAGCAGTTCTTC CAWSVSPGSLSEQFF
few - TRBJ1-1 TRBV28 TGTGCCAGCAGTTTGGAGGGAAACACTGAAGCTTTCTTT CASSLEGNTEAFF
- TRBD1 TRBJ2-5 TRBV9 TGTGCCAGCAGCTCCCATCATCGGGGACAGGGGCTTGGAGAGACCCAGTACTTC CASSSHHRGQGLGETQYF
- TRBD2 TRBJ2-4 TRBV29-1 TGCAGCGTTGACTTGGCGGGAGGAAACATTCAGTACTTC CSVDLAGGNIQYF
few - TRBJ2-7 TRBV15 TGTGCCACCAGCAGGTCTAGTGCCGCGCAGTACTTC CATSRSSAAQYF
- - TRBJ2-5 TRBV7-3 TGTGCCAGCAGCATGACAGGCCAAGAGACCCAGTACTTC CASSMTGQETQYF
- TRBD1 TRBJ1-1 TRBV7-3 TGTGCCAGCAGCGCCGACAGGGACACTGAAGCTTTCTTT CASSADRDTEAFF
- - TRBJ1-4 TRBV6-5 TGTGCCAGCAGTTACGGAGTGCGGAGGAATGAAAAACTGTTTTTT CASSYGVRRNEKLFF
few - TRBJ2-1 TRBV7-3 TGTGCCAGCAGCCCCGGCCCTGGACTGAACAATGAGCAGTTCTTC CASSPGPGLNNEQFF
few - TRBJ2-7 TRBV15 TGTGCCACCAGCACCGCGGGCTCCTACGAGCAGTACTTC CATSTAGSYEQYF
- - TRBJ2-3 TRBV7-9 TGTGCCAGCAGCTTATCCCGCGGCTACACAGATACGCAGTATTTT CASSLSRGYTDTQYF
- - TRBJ2-1 TRBV6-5 TGTGCCAGCAGTCGGTCATCTACAGGGTCTGAGCAGTTCTTC CASSRSSTGSEQFF
- - TRBJ2-3 TRBV18 TGTGCCAGCTCATCCAACTTAGACACAGATACGCAGTATTTT CASSSNLDTDTQYF
- - TRBJ2-6 TRBV9 TGTGCCAGCAGCGCCGGGGTCTCTGGGGCCAACGTCCTGACTTTC CASSAGVSGANVLTF
- - TRBJ2-1 TRBV19 TGTGCCAGTAGTATTTACCGGAATGAGCAGTTCTTC CASSIYRNEQFF
- - TRBJ1-1 TRBV15 TGTGCCACCAGCAGAGGAATGGACAGCCTCATGAACACTGAAGCTTTCTTT CATSRGMDSLMNTEAFF
- - TRBJ1-2 TRBV9 TGTGCCAGCAGCGAGACAGCTAACTATGGCTACACCTTC CASSETANYGYTF
- TRBD2 TRBJ2-1 TRBV7-3 TGTGCCAGCAGCTTAGCCGCGGGAGGGCCCTACAATGAGCAGTTCTTC CASSLAAGGPYNEQFF
- - TRBJ2-5 TRBV6-5 TGTGCCAGCAGTTCCCAAGGTCGGGGTCAAGAGACCCAGTACTTC CASSSQGRGQETQYF
- TRBD1 TRBJ1-2 TRBV10-3 TGTGCCATCAGTGCCGGACAGGGGGCTGGCTACACCTTC CAISAGQGAGYTF
- TRBD1 TRBJ1-4 TRBV9 TGTGCCAGCAGCATGGGACAGGCTAATGAAAAACTGTTTTTT CASSMGQANEKLFF
- - TRBJ2-5 TRBV20-1 TGCAGTGCTAGAGTACGGGAGACCCAGTACTTC CSARVRETQYF
- TRBD1 TRBJ2-4 TRBV6-1 TGTGCCAGCAGTGAACTTAAACAGGGGAGCCAGTACTTC CASSELKQGSQYF